Listed here are 11 T cell receptor beta chains from one sample, sequenced in a study of CD8 T cells in ankylosing spondylitis. Study observations and caveats: A TCR beta motif of fewer than 10 highly homologous variants seemed to mark ankylosing spondylitis blood.

TCRdb used MiXCR to reprocess the 5' RACE reads, holding one entry per CDR3 protein. The sample consists of about 220,000 distinct CDR3 sequences, around 7.9% of them appearing once. The antigens of these receptors remain unknown. Sequenced material: blood, either unsorted or a sorted T cell fraction (not recorded which). Receptors originate from a male donor with ankylosing spondylitis.

This clonotype was picked up many times. The rearrangement links TRBV28 to TRBJ2-7, with 9 bases that match TRBD1. Losses at the gene ends were 4 bases for V and 2 bases for J; bases not matched to a gene: 0. CDR3 length: 13 amino acids. CDR1 and CDR2 from the germline V gene are MDHEN and SYDVKM. CDR3 sequence: CASSWDRAYEQYF. CDR3 nucleotide sequence: TGTGCCAGCAGTTGGGACAGGGCCTACGAGCAGTACTTC.

This clonotype has a count of ten or more. This chain joins TRBV11-1 and TRBJ1-6; 7 bases agree with TRBD1. Germline CDR1 reads SGHAT; CDR2 reads FQDESV (reference sequence). After removal of 3 bases from V and 8 bases from J, the junction contained 4 bases not matched to a gene. The CDR3 covers 14 residues. CDR3 protein: CASSFDRAHSPLHF. The CDR3 DNA reads as TGTGCCAGCAGCTTTGACAGGGCTCATTCACCCCTCCACTTT.

This clonotype was counted many times. This chain links TRBV27 with TRBJ2-2, with D hard to call. CDR1 and CDR2 from the germline V gene are MNHEY and SMNVEV (reference sequence). Trimming took 5 bases from V and 0 from J, leaving 4 bases between them. CDR3 size: 13 residues. CDR3 bases: TGTGCCAGCAGTGTACCGAACACCGGGGAGCTGTTTTTT. This translates into CASSVPNTGELFF.

This clonotype was seen many times. The CDR3 loop is CASSLGVRQGYTEAFF. CDR3 nucleotides: TGCGCCAGCAGCTTGGGGGTTCGACAGGGCTACACTGAAGCTTTCTTT. The J gene is TRBJ1-1, the V gene TRBV5-1; 7 nucleotides line up with TRBD1. Germline V gene data show CDR1 as SGHRS and CDR2 as YFSETQ. CDR3 length equals 16 residues. The trim removed 0 bases at V and 3 bases at J, leaving 8 bases unmatched.

The chain uses TRBV7-9 and TRBJ1-2; unclear D gene. CDR1 and CDR2 (germline): SEHNR, FQNEAQ (reference sequence). The V and J ends lost 4 bases and 4 bases respectively, with 19 bases between them. The length of the CDR3 is 16 residues. The CDR3 DNA is TGTGCCAGCAGCTCGGATGTCGGGCAGCATGGCTATGGCTACACCTTC. This gives the protein CASSSDVGQHGYGYTF.

The rearrangement uses TRBV6-2 or TRBV6-3 and TRBJ2-3; D possibly matches TRBD1 or TRBD2 (5 bases each). This CDR3 has 14 amino acids. Trimming shortened V by 6 bases and J by 8 bases, and 18 bases separated the two germline ends. CDR1 MNHEY and CDR2 SVGEGT come from the germline V gene. CDR3 sequence: CASSPLYSGTTQYF. The CDR3 region has the DNA TGTGCCAGCAGCCCCCTCTATTCCGGGACTACGCAGTATTTT.

This clonotype was recorded many times. The genes are TRBV3-1 and TRBJ2-7; possibly TRBD2 for D (5 bases). This CDR3 has 13 amino acids. V dropped 6 bases and J dropped 1 base, with 10 bases sitting between them. The germline CDR1 and CDR2 sequences are LGHDT and YNNKEL (reference sequence). The CDR3 coding sequence is TGTGCCAGCAGGCTCGGGAAATCCTACGAGCAGTACTTC. Amino acids: CASRLGKSYEQYF.

This clonotype was counted ten times or more. This chain connects TRBV6-1 to TRBJ1-2; D is perhaps TRBD1 (6 bases). The CDR3 extends over 16 amino acids. V lost 5 bases to trimming and J lost 4 bases, with 20 bases between them. Germline V gene data show CDR1 as MNHNS and CDR2 as SASEGT. The CDR3 reads CASSPIPPNRVYGYTF. The CDR3 nucleotides read TGTGCCAGCAGTCCTATCCCCCCCAACAGGGTCTATGGCTACACCTTC.

V and J are TRBV24-1 and TRBJ2-3; 7 bases align to TRBD2. Trimming cost V 4 bases and J 6 bases; bases outside gene matches: 12. The CDR3 sequence is 16 residues long. Germline V CDR1 and CDR2: KGHDR, SFDVKD. CDR3 in amino acids: CATSDPTSPLRDTQYF. CDR3 bases: TGTGCCACCAGTGACCCGACTAGCCCTCTGAGGGATACGCAGTATTTT.

This clonotype was observed at least ten times. This chain's CDR3 is CATDGFNEKLFF. DNA for the CDR3: TGTGCCACCGACGGTTTTAATGAAAAACTGTTTTTT. The J gene is TRBJ1-4, the V gene TRBV15; no firm D call. Trimming cost V 8 bases and J 4 bases, with 8 bases left between them. This CDR3 region has 12 residues. Germline-derived CDR1 and CDR2 are LNHNV and YYDKDF (reference sequence).

This clonotype was counted many times. The chain recombines TRBV25-1 with TRBJ1-5; D is undetermined. CDR3 size: 14 residues. Germline assignment: CDR1 MGHDK and CDR2 SYGVNS. V was trimmed by 8 bases and J by 0 bases, leaving 11 bases between them. The CDR3 loop reads CASCRSGSNQPQHF. CDR3 in DNA: TGTGCCAGCTGCCGGTCGGGTAGCAATCAGCCCCAGCATTTT. Drawing the rest from reference TRBV25-1 and TRBJ1-5, the complete variable domain is EADIYQTPRYLVIGTGKKITLECSQTMGHDKMYWYQQDPGMELHLIHYSYGVNSTEKGDLSSESTVSRIRTEHFPLTLESARPSHTSQYLCASCRSGSNQPQHFGDGTRLSIL.